One sample yielded the 4 T cell receptor beta chains listed below, sequenced in a study of T cells in Graves' hyperthyroidism and ophthalmopathy. It was RNA transcripts that yielded the amplified TCR beta CDR3 regions. In the first-round RT-PCR of the TCR CDR3, the HTBI primer set was used. TCRdb re-analysed the multiplex PCR reads in MiXCR, keeping a single row per CDR3 protein. The sample includes about 500,000 distinct CDR3 sequences, more than 15% of them seen just once. Source material: blood. Receptors originate from a woman in her twenties or thirties with Graves' ophthalmopathy.

Many counts were recorded for this clonotype. The J gene is TRBJ2-3, the V gene TRBV20-1; 11 nucleotides match TRBD2. The CDR3 is 15 amino acids. V dropped 5 bases and J dropped 1; count of bases not matched to a gene: 5. Germline V CDR1 and CDR2: DFQATT, SNEGSKA (reference sequence). CDR3 sequence reads: CSAGTSGTGTDTQYF. The CDR3 DNA is TGCAGTGCTGGGACTAGCGGTACGGGCACAGATACGCAGTATTTT.

This clonotype was seen many times. The chain recombines TRBV5-1 with TRBJ1-2; 7 bases fit TRBD1. CDR1 is SGHRS, CDR2 YFSETQ, per germline. V dropped 4 bases and J dropped 4; count of bases not matched to a gene: 13. CDR3 length: 16 amino acids. This CDR3 is CASSAGDRQPIYGYTF. CDR3 DNA: TGCGCCAGCAGCGCCGGGGACAGACAACCCATCTATGGCTACACCTTC.

About this clonotype: A junction end diverges from the germline sequence, so it may reflect a read error. V is TRBV3-1 and J is TRBJ2-3; 8 bases align to TRBD2. CDR3 length: 15 amino acids. Germline V CDR1 and CDR2: LGHDT, YNNKEL (reference sequence). The CDR3 sequence is CAGRTSGPSTDTQYF. As DNA, the CDR3 is TGTGCCGGCAGAACTAGCGGACCTAGCACAGATACGCAGTATTTT.

This clonotype has ten or more counts. The chain combines TRBV3-1 with TRBJ1-6; the D is unclear. The V and J ends lost 4 bases and 7 bases respectively, with 8 bases between them. The CDR3 length is 13 residues. CDR1 and CDR2 from the germline V gene are LGHDT and YNNKEL (reference sequence). The CDR3 reads CASSPASNSPLHF. CDR3 nucleotide sequence: TGTGCCAGCAGCCCTGCGTCGAATTCACCCCTCCACTTT. Supplemented by reference TRBV3-1 and TRBJ1-6, the full variable domain reads DTAVSQTPKYLVTQMGNDKSIKCEQNLGHDTMYWYKQDSKKFLKIMFSYNNKELIINETVPNRFSPKSPDKAHLNLHINSLELGDSAVYFCASSPASNSPLHFGNGTRLTVT.